This TCR beta chain appears in the sequencing data of a study of cytomegalovirus exposure and HLA in healthy donors. Study at large: Among around 170 million T cells, an earlier analysis found 90 million to 130 million unique TCR beta sequences. The Caucasian-associated ancestry cluster held around 76% of 350 to 450 genotyped donors. Study-level results: The authors assumed roughly uniform sequencing depth across donors for presence/absence analyses.

With 60 Vbeta and 13 Jbeta primers, the PCR was carried out. Profiled with immunoSEQ multiplex PCR; TCRdb holds only in-frame clones, not every one. The table has 150,000 to 200,000 clones, 75% to 90% seen once. This CDR3 has 16 residues. Germline V gives CDR1 SGHRS, CDR2 YFSETQ. V shed 3 bases, J shed 5 bases, and the junction held 10 bases outside the gene matches. Concerning this clone itself: Its antigen is unidentified.

The origin of this receptor is a boy aged 2 to 9 in good health and CMV-seronegative. The chain has TRBV5-1 and TRBJ1-4; 7 nucleotides line up with TRBD1. Sequenced input: PBMCs. The CDR3, as DNA: TGCGCCAGCAGCTCCATAGGAACAGGGGTGAATGAAAAACTGTTTTTT. Its protein product is CASSSIGTGVNEKLFF. Full variable domain (rest looked up from reference TRBV5-1 and TRBJ1-4): KAGVTQTPRYLIKTRGQQVTLSCSPISGHRSVSWYQQTPGQGLQFLFEYFSETQRNKGNFPGRFSGRQFSNSRSEMNVSTLELGDSALYLCASSSIGTGVNEKLFFGSGTQLSVL.